This TCR beta chain was sequenced for a study of beta chain features in type 1 diabetes. About the study: Cell yields, age and gender were similar between patients and healthy donors. Study outcomes and limitations: For Type 1 diabetes patients, all four CD4+ subsets carried TCRB CDR3s that were moderately but significantly shorter.

Expressed TCRB transcripts were sequenced because the isolated RNA had all been reverse transcribed beforehand. Naive, central memory and regulatory T cell samples averaged around 3.3 million reads. Profiling relied on immunoSEQ multiplex PCR, and the TCRdb table lists in-frame clones only, not all of them. The sample lists some 330,000 clones, around 12% occurring once. This clone has only a few counts. Its antigen is currently unknown. The authors took one heparinised blood draw, averaging about 120 mL, from each donor. V shed 4 bases and J 6 bases; nucleotides not matched to a gene: 3. Germline CDR1 reads SGHAT; CDR2 reads FQNNGV. There are 14 residues in the CDR3.

The sequence derives from a woman aged 18-29 years with type 1 diabetes. Sequencing was carried out using naive CD4+ T cells from blood. V gene TRBV11-2 combines with J gene TRBJ2-1; 10 bases are a match to TRBD2. CDR3 bases: TGTGCCAGCAGCTCACTAGCGGGGTCCAATGAGCAGTTCTTC. Encoded protein: CASSSLAGSNEQFF.